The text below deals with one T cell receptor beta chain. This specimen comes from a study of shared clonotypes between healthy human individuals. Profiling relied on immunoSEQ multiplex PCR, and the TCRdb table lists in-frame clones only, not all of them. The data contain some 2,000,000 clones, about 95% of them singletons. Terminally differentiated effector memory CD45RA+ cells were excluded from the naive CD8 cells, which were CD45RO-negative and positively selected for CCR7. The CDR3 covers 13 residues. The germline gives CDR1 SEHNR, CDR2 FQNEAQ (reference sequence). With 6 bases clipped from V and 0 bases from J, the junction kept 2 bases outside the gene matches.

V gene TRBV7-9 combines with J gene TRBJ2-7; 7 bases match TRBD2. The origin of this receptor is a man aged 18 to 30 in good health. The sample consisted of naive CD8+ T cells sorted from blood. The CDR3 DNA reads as TGTGCCAGCAGAGCTAGCGGCTCCTACGAGCAGTACTTC. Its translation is CASRASGSYEQYF.